This record concerns one T cell receptor (beta chain) sequence. Its antigen target is currently unknown. Base qualities are missing; no much larger clone stands one base away. The time point label of this sample denotes: week 47, end of study. Every vaccine dose consisted of 300 ug of a 20-mer mutant IDH1 peptide in Montanide, administered subcutaneously together with topical imiquimod. Patients were given eight vaccinations, in weeks 1, 3, 5, 7, 11, 15, 19 and 23, which matched visits V03 through V10. All donors had newly diagnosed IDH1-mutant astrocytomas of WHO grade 3 or 4 that showed loss of nuclear ATRX. The samples were drawn from NOA16, a multicentre, single-arm, open-label phase I trial in Germany that tested a mutant IDH1 peptide vaccine in humans for the first time. Genomic DNA for TCRB sequencing was extracted from EDTA blood using the DNeasy Blood and Tissue Kit. The data were obtained in a study of a mutant IDH1 vaccine in newly diagnosed glioma (dated by TCRdb to about 2021). General notes on the study: Vaccination was initiated 4-6 weeks after radiotherapy alone, or concurrently with temozolomide cycles in the chemotherapy-containing groups. The roughly 32 treated patients were around 62% male and about 38% female, with a mean age of roughly 42 years. Before enrollment, most patients had been given radiochemotherapy with temozolomide as standard therapy, while the rest had received either radiotherapy alone or temozolomide alone. Peripheral blood was drawn at six visits: V03 (baseline), V05, V07, V10, V12 and V13. The week-35 safety follow-up took place at visit V12, and the week-47 end of study took place at visit V13. For exploratory analyses, longitudinal TCRB deep sequencing was carried out in about 26 treated patients wherever samples were available. The research as a whole found: The authors noted that analyses of patient blood samples could not be reproduced because of sample limitations. Selection of PBMC samples for TCRB deep sequencing was based on availability. Immune responses induced by the vaccine were seen in roughly 95% of patients across multiple MHC alleles. No apparent relationship was observed between pseudoprogression and alterations in the top peripheral T cell clonotypes detected by TCRB sequencing.

From the cysteine up to the phenylalanine, the CDR3 has a length of 13 residues. Just the 39-base CDR3 DNA is kept, in frame starting at base 1. The germline V gene (reference sequence) specifies MNHEY as CDR1 and SMNVEV as CDR2. Trimming takes 5 bases from V and 8 bases from J, and the germline ends sit 13 bases apart. Receptor amplification or capture employed the immunoSEQ multiplex PCR assay. Rearranged TCR beta chain sequences were amplified using the hsTCRB Kit according to the manufacturer's protocol. TCRB libraries were sequenced on an Illumina MiSeq. For the original study's pipeline: The proprietary platform of the kit vendor was used for demultiplexing, trimming and gene mapping. The immuneACCESS repertoire file appears here via TCRdb, limited to in-frame rearrangements. These files lack a portion of the clones; in checked studies, under half of the deficit traces to unresolved V genes, and the cause of the others is not known. The DNA was the basis for D and trimming; V, J and clone size are from that table. The sample table records about 33,000 clones; 65% to 80% of these occur just once. The biggest ten clones account for 8.9% of the sample.

The material was PBMCs, obtained from a glioma patient whose treatment included an IDH1 peptide vaccine. The V and J segments used are TRBV27 and TRBJ2-1; no D segment can be confidently identified. The clonotype comes from a man in his forties with glioma. CDR3 loop: CASSIRRMDEQFF. The base sequence is TGTGCCAGCAGTATCCGACGTATGGATGAGCAGTTCTTC.